These 7 T cell receptor beta chains came from one sample sequenced in a study of T cell repertoires in cytomegalovirus infection. TCRdb processed the reads anew with MiXCR; each CDR3 protein has one entry. The sample comprises roughly 310,000 distinct CDR3 sequences, just under 30% of which are singletons, and about 19% rests with the top ten. No antigens are known for them. The sample consisted of cultured PBMCs, taken from culture after CMV antigen stimulation. The source of these receptors is a human donor in good health (CMV status not recorded). Some clones in this sample may be carry-over from other donors' samples.

The chain links TRBV10-3 to TRBJ2-7; 10 bases agree with TRBD2. J was trimmed by 12 bases and V by 2 bases; bases with no gene match: 10. This CDR3 is 14 amino acids long. Germline-derived CDR1 and CDR2 are ENHRY and SYGVKD. The CDR3 sequence: CAISEVEQREGLYF. The CDR3 nucleotides are TGTGCCATCAGTGAGGTAGAGCAGCGGGAGGGACTGTACTTC.

In this sample, this clonotype turned up a few times. The chain employs TRBV7-2 and TRBJ2-5, with 9 bases that match TRBD2. The CDR3 is made up of 16 amino acids. The V segment lost 1 base and the J segment 7 bases; nucleotides outside the gene matches: 10. Germline V gene sequence: CDR1 SGHTA, CDR2 FQGNSA. Here the CDR3 reads CASSLDGASGAGTQYF. As DNA, the CDR3 is TGTGCCAGCAGCTTAGATGGGGCTAGCGGGGCGGGGACCCAGTACTTC.

This clonotype is medium-sized (0.01 to 0.1%) in the sample. The genes are TRBV2 and TRBJ1-1; maybe TRBD1 (5 bases). Germline V gene data show CDR1 as SNHLY and CDR2 as FYNNEI. The CDR3 length is 13 residues. V was shortened by 7 bases and J by 5 bases, with 14 bases between the two germline ends. CDR3 bases: TGTGCCAGCACCCGGGACCCGGGAACTGAAGCTTTCTTT. It codes for CASTRDPGTEAFF. Variable domain in full (rest from reference TRBV2 and TRBJ1-1): EPEVTQTPSHQVTQMGQEVILRCVPISNHLYFYWYRQILGQKVEFLVSFYNNEISEKSEIFDDQFSVERPDGSNFTLKIRSTKLEDSAMYFCASTRDPGTEAFFGQGTRLTVV.

This clonotype appeared many times. Here the CDR3 reads CASSLGQGFSGYTF. The CDR3 DNA reads as TGTGCCAGCAGTCTGGGACAGGGGTTTAGTGGCTACACCTTC. The gene calls are TRBV12-3 or TRBV12-4 and TRBJ1-2, with 10 bases lining up with TRBD1. The CDR3 loop spans 14 amino acids. V was clipped by 5 bases and J by 7 bases; unmatched bases: 7.

The chain links TRBV24-1 to TRBJ2-3; 9 bases agree with TRBD2. The CDR3 covers 16 residues. Germline CDR1 and CDR2: KGHDR and SFDVKD. V lost 2 bases and J lost 1; bases outside the gene matches: 3. This chain's CDR3 is CATSDSRLAGTDTQYF. The CDR3, as DNA: TGTGCCACCAGTGATTCCCGACTAGCGGGCACAGATACGCAGTATTTT.

This clonotype came up many times. The chain joins TRBV7-9 to TRBJ1-2, with D possibly matching TRBD1 (5 bases). CDR3 size: 14 residues. The germline gives CDR1 SEHNR, CDR2 FQNEAQ (reference sequence). V lost 6 bases and J 4 bases, leaving 15 bases between the germline ends. The CDR3 DNA sequence: TGTGCCAGCAGTAGAGGAGAGACAGCCTATGGCTACACCTTC. As protein: CASSRGETAYGYTF. Using reference TRBV7-9 and TRBJ1-2 for the parts outside the CDR3, the full variable domain is DTGVSQNPRHKITKRGQNVTFRCDPISEHNRLYWYRQTLGQGPEFLTYFQNEAQLEKSRLLSDRFSAERPKGSFSTLEIQRTEQGDSAMYLCASSRGETAYGYTFGSGTRLTVV.

The gene calls are TRBV7-2 and TRBJ2-3, with D possibly being TRBD1 (5 bases). The germline V and J ends were trimmed by 3 bases and 6 bases, with 7 bases remaining between them. The germline gives CDR1 SGHTA, CDR2 FQGNSA. The CDR3 consists of 12 residues. CDR3 in DNA: TGTGCCAGCAGCTTTACAGGTGATACGCAGTATTTT. Its translation: CASSFTGDTQYF.